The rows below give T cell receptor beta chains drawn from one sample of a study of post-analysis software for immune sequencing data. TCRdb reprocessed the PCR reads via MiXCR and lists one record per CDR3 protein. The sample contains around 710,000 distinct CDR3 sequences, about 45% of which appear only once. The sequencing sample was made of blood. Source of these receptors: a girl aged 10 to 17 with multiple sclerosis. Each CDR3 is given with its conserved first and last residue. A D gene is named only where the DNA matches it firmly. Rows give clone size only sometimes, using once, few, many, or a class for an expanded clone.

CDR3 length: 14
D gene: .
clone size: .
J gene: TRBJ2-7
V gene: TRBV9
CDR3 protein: CASSPWTTSYEQYF
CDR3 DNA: TGTGCCAGCAGCCCATGGACTACCTCCTACGAGCAGTACTTC

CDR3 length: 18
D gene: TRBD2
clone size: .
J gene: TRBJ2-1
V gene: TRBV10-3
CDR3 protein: CAISGSAPGTSRDNEQFF
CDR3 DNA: TGTGCCATCAGTGGGTCAGCCCCTGGGACTAGCAGAGACAATGAGCAGTTCTTC

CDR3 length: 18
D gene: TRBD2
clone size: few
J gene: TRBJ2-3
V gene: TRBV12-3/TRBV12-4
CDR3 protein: CASSGVSGRTSSTDTQYF
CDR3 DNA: TGTGCCAGCTCCGGAGTGAGCGGGAGGACCTCTAGCACAGATACGCAGTATTTT

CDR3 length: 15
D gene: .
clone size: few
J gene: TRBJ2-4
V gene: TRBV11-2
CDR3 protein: CASSPSLLAKNIQYF
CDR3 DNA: TGTGCCAGCAGCCCTAGCCTTCTGGCCAAAAACATTCAGTACTTC

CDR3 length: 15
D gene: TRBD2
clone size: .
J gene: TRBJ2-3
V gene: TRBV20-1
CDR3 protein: CSASTGTSVGDTQYF
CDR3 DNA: TGCAGTGCTAGCACCGGGACTAGCGTAGGAGATACGCAGTATTTT

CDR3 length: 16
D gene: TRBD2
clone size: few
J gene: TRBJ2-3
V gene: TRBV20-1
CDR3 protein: CSARDRWREGTDTQYF
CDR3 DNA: TGCAGTGCTAGAGATCGCTGGCGGGAGGGCACAGATACGCAGTATTTT

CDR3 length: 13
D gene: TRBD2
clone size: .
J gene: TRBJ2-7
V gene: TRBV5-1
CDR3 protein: CASSPLAGDEQYF
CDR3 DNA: TGCGCCAGCAGCCCCCTAGCGGGGGACGAGCAGTACTTC

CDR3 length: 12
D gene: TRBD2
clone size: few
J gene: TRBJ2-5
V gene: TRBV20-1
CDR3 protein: CSGRVLRGEQYF
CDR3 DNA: TGCAGCGGGAGGGTGCTTAGGGGTGAGCAGTACTTC

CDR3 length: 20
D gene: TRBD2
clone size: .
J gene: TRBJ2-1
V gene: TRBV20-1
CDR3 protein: CSARSLAGLMAPGGRGEQFF
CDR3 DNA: TGCAGTGCTAGGAGCCTAGCGGGACTTATGGCCCCTGGCGGTCGCGGTGAGCAGTTCTTC

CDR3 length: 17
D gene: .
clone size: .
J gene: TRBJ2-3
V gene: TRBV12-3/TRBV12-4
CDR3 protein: CASSLALGGTATDTQYF
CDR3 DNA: TGTGCCAGCAGTTTAGCACTCGGCGGGACAGCCACAGATACGCAGTATTTT

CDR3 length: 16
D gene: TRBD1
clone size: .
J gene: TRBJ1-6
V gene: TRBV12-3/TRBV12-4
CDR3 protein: CASSYRGTSYNSPLHF
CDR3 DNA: TGTGCCAGCAGTTACAGGGGCACGTCCTATAATTCACCCCTCCACTTT

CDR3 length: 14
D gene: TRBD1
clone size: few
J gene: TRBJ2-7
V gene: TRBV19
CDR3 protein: CASSDRGRDYEQYF
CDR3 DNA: TGTGCCAGTAGCGACAGGGGGCGTGACTACGAGCAGTACTTC

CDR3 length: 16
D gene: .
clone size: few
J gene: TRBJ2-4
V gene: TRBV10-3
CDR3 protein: CAISESGAQGGNIQYF
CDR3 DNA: TGTGCCATCAGTGAGTCGGGGGCGCAGGGAGGAAACATTCAGTACTTC

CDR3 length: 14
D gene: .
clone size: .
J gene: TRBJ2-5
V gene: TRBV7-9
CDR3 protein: CASSLDDPQETQYF
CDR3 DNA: TGTGCCAGCAGCTTAGATGATCCCCAAGAGACCCAGTACTTC

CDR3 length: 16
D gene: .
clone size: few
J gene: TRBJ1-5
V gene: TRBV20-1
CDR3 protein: CSASRPQWGINQPQHF
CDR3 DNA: TGCAGTGCTTCCAGACCCCAATGGGGCATCAATCAGCCCCAGCATTTT

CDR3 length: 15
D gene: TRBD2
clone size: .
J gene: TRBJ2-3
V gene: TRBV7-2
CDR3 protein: CASTAAGSPADTQYF
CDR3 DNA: TGTGCCAGCACCGCAGCGGGATCTCCTGCAGATACGCAGTATTTT

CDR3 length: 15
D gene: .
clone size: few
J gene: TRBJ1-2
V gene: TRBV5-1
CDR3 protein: CASSFYPTSNYGYTF
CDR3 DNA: TGCGCCAGCAGCTTTTACCCAACCAGTAACTATGGCTACACCTTC

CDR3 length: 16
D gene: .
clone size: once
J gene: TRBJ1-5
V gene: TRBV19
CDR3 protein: CASSTLGTTLNQPQHF
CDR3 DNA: TGTGCCAGTAGTACTCTAGGTACAACCCTCAATCAGCCCCAGCATTTT

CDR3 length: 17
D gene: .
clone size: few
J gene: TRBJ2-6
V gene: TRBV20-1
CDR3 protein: CSARGQDYSSGANVLTF
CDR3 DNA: TGCAGTGCTAGAGGACAGGACTACAGCTCTGGGGCCAACGTCCTGACTTTC

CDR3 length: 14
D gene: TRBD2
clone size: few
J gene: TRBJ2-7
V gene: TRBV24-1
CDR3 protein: CATLGTSGTYEQYF
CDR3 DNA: TGTGCCACCCTCGGGACTAGCGGAACCTACGAGCAGTACTTC

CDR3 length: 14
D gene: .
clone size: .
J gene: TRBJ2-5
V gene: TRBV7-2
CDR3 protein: CASSLGYREETQYF
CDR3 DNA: TGTGCCAGCAGCTTAGGCTACAGGGAGGAGACCCAGTACTTC

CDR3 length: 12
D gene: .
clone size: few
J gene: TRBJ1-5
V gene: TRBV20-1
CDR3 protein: CSAGDFGQPQHF
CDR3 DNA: TGCAGTGCTGGGGACTTCGGTCAGCCCCAGCATTTT

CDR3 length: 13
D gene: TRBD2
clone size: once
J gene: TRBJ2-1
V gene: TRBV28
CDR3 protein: CASSLQLAGVQFF
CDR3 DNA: TGTGCCAGCAGTTTACAACTAGCGGGAGTGCAGTTCTTC

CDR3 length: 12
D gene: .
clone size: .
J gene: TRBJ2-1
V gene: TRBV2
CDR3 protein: CASSEGTGGQFF
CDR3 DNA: TGTGCCAGCAGTGAAGGCACAGGTGGGCAGTTCTTC

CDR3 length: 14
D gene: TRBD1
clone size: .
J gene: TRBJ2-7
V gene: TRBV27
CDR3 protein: CASSQGQGYYEQYF
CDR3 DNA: TGTGCCAGCAGTCAGGGACAGGGATACTACGAGCAGTACTTC

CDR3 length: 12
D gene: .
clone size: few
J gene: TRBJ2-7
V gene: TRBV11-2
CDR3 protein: CASSLYDYEQYF
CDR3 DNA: TGTGCCAGCAGCTTATACGACTACGAGCAGTACTTC

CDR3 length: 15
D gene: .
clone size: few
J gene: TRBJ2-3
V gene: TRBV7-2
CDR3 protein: CASSPPGVSTDTQYF
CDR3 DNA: TGTGCCAGCAGCCCCCCGGGAGTCAGCACAGATACGCAGTATTTT

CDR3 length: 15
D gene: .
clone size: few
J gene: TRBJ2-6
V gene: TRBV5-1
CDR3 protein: CASSPREAGANVLTF
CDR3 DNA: TGCGCCAGCAGCCCAAGGGAGGCTGGGGCCAACGTCCTGACTTTC

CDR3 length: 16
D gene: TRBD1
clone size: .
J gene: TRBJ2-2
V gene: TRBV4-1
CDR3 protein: CASSQEDRIGSGELFF
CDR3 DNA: TGCGCCAGCAGCCAAGAGGACAGGATCGGCTCCGGGGAGCTGTTTTTT

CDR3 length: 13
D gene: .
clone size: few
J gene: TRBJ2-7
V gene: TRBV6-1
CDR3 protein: CASRLTQYYEQYF
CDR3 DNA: TGTGCCAGCAGACTGACCCAATACTACGAGCAGTACTTC

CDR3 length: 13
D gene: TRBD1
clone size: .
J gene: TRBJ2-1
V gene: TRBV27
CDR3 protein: CASSLGQATEQFF
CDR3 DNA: TGTGCCAGCAGTCTCGGACAGGCAACTGAGCAGTTCTTC